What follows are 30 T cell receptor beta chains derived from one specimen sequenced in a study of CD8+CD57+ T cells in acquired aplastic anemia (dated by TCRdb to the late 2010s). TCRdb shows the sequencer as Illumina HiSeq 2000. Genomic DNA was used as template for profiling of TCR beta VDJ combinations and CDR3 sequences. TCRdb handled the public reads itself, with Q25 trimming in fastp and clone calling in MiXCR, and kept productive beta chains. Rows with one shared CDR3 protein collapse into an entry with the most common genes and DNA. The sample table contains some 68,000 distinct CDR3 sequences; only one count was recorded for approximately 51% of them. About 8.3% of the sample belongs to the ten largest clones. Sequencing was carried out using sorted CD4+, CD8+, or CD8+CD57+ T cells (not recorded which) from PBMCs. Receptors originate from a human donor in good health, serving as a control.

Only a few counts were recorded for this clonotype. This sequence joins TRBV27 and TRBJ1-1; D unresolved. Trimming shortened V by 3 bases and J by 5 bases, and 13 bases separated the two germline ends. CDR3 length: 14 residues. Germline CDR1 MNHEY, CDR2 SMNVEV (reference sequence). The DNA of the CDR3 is TGTGCCAGCAGTTTGTCCAGGTTAGAAACTGAAGCTTTCTTT. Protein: CASSLSRLETEAFF.

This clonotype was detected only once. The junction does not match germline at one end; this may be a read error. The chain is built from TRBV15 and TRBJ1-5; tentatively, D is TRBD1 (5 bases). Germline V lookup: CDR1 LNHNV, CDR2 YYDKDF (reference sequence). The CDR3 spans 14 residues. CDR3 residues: CATSTRVSNQLQHF. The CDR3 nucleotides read TGTGCCACCAGCACCAGGGTGAGCAATCAGCTCCAGCATTTT.

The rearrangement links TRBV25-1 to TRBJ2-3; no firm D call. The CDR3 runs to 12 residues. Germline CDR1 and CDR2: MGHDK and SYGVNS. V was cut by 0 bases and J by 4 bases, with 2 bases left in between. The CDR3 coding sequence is TGTGCCAGCAGTGAATACGCAGATACGCAGTATTTT. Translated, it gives CASSEYADTQYF.

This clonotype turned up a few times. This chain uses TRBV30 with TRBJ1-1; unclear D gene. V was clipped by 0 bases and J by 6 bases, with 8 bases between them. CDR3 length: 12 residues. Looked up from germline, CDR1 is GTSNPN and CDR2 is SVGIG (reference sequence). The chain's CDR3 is CAWSVPVSEAFF. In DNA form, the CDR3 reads TGTGCCTGGAGTGTTCCAGTCTCTGAAGCTTTCTTT.

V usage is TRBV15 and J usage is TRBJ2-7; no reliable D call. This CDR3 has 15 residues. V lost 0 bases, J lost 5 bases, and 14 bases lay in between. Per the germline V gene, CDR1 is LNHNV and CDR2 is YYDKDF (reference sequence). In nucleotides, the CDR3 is TGTGCCACCAGCAGAGAGGGCAGACAAGCAAACGAGCAGTACTTC. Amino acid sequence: CATSREGRQANEQYF.

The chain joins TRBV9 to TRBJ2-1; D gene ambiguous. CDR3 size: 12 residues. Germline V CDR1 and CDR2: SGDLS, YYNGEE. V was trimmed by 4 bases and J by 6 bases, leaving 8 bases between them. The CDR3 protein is CASSHAGNEQFF. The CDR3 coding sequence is TGTGCCAGCAGCCACGCAGGCAATGAGCAGTTCTTC.

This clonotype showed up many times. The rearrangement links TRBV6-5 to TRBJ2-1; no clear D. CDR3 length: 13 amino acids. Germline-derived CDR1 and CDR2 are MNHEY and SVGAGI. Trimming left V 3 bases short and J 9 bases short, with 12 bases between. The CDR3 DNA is TGTGCCAGCAGTTATGAGGTAGGTTGTGAGCAGTTCTTC. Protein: CASSYEVGCEQFF.

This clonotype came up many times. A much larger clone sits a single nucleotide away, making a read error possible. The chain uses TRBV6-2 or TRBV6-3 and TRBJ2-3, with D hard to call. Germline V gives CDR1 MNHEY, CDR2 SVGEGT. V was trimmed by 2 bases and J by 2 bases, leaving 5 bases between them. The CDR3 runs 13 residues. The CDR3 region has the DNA TGTGCCAGCAGTTACAGGGACACAGATACGCAGTATTTT. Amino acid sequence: CASSYRDTDTQYF.

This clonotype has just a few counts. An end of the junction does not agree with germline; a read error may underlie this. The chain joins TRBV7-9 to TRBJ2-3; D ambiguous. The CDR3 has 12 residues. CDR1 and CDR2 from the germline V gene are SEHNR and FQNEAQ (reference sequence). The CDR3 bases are TGTGCCAGCAGCTTTAGCAGAGATACGCAGTATTTT. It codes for CASSFSRDTQYF.

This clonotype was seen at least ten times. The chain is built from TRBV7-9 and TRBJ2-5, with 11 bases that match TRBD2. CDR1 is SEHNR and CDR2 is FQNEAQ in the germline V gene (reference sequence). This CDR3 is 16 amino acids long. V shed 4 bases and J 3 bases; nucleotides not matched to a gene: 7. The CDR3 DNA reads TGTGCCAGCAGCTACCCGGGACTAGCGGAAAAAGAGACCCAGTACTTC. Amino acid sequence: CASSYPGLAEKETQYF.

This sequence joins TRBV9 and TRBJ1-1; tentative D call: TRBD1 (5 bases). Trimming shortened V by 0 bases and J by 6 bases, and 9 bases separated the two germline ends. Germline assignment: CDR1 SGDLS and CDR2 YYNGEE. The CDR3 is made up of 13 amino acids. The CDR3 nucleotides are TGTGCCAGCAGCGTAGCTGGGGCAGCTGAAGCTTTCTTT. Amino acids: CASSVAGAAEAFF.

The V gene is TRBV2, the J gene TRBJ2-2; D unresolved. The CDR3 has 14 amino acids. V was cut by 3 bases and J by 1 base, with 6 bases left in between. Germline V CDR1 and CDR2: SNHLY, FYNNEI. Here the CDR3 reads CASSEGQNTGELFF. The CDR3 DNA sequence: TGTGCCAGCAGTGAGGGTCAGAACACCGGGGAGCTGTTTTTT.

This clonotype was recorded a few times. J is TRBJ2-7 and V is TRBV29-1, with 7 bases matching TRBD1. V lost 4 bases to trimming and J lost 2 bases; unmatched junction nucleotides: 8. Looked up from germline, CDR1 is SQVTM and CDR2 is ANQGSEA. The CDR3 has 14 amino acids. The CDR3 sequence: CSVVGAGTAYEQYF. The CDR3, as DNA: TGCAGCGTTGTGGGAGCCGGGACAGCCTACGAGCAGTACTTC.

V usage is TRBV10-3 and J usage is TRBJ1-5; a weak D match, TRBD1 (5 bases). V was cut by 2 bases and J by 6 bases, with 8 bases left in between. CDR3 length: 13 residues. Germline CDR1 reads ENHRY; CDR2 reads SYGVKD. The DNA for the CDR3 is TGTGCCATCAGTGAGCCGGGGGGTCAGCCCCAGCATTTT. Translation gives CAISEPGGQPQHF.

CDR3 residues: CASSDQRETDTQYF. The CDR3 DNA reads TGCGCCAGCAGTGATCAGCGGGAGACAGATACGCAGTATTTT. The gene calls are TRBV10-1 and TRBJ2-3; 8 bases agree with TRBD2. After removal of 3 bases from V and 3 bases from J, the junction contained 2 bases not matched to a gene. There are 14 residues in the CDR3. Germline V gene lookup returns CDR1 WNHNN and CDR2 SYGVQD (reference sequence).

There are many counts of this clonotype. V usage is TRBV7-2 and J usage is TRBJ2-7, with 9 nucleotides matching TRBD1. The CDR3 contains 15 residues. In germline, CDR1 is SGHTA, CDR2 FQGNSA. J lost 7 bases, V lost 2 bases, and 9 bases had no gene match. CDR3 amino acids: CASSLLWDRAREQYF. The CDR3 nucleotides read TGTGCCAGCAGCTTATTGTGGGACAGGGCTAGGGAGCAGTACTTC.

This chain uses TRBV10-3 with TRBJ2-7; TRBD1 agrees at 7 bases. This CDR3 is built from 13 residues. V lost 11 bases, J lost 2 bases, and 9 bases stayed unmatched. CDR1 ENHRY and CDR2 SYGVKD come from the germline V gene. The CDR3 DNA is TGTGCCTCCCCGGGTCAGGGGGCCTACGAGCAGTACTTC. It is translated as CASPGQGAYEQYF.

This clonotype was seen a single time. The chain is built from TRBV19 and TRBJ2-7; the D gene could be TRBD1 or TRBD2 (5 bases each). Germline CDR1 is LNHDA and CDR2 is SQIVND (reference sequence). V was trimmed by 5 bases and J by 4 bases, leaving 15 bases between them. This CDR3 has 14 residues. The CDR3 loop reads CASSSVGTLYEQYF. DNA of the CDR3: TGTGCCAGTAGTTCTGTAGGGACCCTTTACGAGCAGTACTTC.

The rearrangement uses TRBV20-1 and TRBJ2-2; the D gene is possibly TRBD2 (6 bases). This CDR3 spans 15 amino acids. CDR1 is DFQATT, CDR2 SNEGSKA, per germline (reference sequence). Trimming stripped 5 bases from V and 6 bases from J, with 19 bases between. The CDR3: CSAPYNFREAGELFF. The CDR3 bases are TGCAGTGCTCCATATAACTTCAGGGAGGCCGGGGAGCTGTTTTTT.

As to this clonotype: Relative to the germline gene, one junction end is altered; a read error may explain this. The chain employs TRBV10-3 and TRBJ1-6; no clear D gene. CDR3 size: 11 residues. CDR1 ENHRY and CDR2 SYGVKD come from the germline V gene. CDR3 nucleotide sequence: TGTGCCAGCAGTGAGGGTTCACCCCTCCACTTT. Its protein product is CASSEGSPLHF.

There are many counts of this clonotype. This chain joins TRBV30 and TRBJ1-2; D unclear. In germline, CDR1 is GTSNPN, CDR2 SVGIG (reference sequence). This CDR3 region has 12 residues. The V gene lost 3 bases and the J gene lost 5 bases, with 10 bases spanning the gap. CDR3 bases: TGTGCCTGGAGCGGCTATGGGTATGGCTACACCTTC. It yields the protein CAWSGYGYGYTF. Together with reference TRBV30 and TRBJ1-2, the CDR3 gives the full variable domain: SQTIHQWPATLVQPVGSPLSLECTVEGTSNPNLYWYRQAAGRGLQLLFYSVGIGQISSEVPQNLSASRPQDRQFILSSKKLLLSDSGFYLCAWSGYGYGYTFGSGTRLTVV.

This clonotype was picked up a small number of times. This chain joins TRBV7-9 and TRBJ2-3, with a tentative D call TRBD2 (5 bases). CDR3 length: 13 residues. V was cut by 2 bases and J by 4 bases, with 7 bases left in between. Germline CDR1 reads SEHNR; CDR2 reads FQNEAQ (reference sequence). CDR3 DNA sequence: TGTGCCAGCAGCTTACGGGGAGCAGATACGCAGTATTTT. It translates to CASSLRGADTQYF.

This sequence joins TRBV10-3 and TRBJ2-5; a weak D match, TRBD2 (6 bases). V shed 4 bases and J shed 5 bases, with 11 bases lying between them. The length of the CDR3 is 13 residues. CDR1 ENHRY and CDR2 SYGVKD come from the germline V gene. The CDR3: CAISGGVGETQYF. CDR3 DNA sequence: TGTGCCATCAGTGGGGGGGTGGGTGAGACCCAGTACTTC.

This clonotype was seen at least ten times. CDR3 region: CASSQLTSGVLQDTQYF. The CDR3 nucleotides are TGTGCCAGCAGCCAACTTACTAGCGGGGTGCTCCAGGATACGCAGTATTTT. The rearrangement links TRBV4-2 to TRBJ2-3; 10 bases are a match to TRBD2. The CDR3 extends over 17 amino acids. V lost 2 bases and J lost 6; bases outside the gene matches: 11. From germline, CDR1 is LGHNA and CDR2 YNFKEQ.

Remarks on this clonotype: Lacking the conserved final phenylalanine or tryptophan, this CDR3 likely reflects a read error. This chain's CDR3 is CATSAPTGRAFL. CDR3 DNA sequence: TGTGCCACCAGTGCCCCCACGGGGCGGGCTTTCCTT. The chain has TRBV24-1 and TRBJ1-1; tentatively, D is TRBD1 (5 bases). V lost 5 bases, J lost 11 bases, and 14 bases lay in between. Looked up from germline, CDR1 is KGHDR and CDR2 is SFDVKD. This CDR3 region has 12 residues.

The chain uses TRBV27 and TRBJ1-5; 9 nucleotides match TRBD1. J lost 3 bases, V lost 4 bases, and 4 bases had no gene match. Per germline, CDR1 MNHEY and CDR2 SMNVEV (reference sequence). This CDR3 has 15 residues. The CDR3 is CASSSWTGVNQPQHF. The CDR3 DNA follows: TGTGCCAGCAGTTCGTGGACAGGGGTCAATCAGCCCCAGCATTTT.

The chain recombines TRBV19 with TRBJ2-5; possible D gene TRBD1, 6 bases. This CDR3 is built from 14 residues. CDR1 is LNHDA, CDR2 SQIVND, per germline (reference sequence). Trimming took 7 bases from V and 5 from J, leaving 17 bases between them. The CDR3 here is CASTHDRSGETQYF. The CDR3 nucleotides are TGTGCCAGTACTCACGACAGGTCGGGGGAGACCCAGTACTTC.

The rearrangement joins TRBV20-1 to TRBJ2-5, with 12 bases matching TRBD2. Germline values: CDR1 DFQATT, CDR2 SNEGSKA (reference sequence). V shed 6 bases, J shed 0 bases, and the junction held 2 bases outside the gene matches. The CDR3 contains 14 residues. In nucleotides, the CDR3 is TGCAGTGCGAGGACTAGCGGGAACCAAGAGACCCAGTACTTC. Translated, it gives CSARTSGNQETQYF.

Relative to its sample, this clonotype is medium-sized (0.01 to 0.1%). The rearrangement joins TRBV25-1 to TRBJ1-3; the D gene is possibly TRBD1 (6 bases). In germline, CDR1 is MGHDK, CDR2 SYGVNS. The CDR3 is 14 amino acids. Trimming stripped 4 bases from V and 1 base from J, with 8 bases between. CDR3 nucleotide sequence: TGTGCCAGCAGTGCAGGGGCTTCTGGAAACACCATATATTTT. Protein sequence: CASSAGASGNTIYF. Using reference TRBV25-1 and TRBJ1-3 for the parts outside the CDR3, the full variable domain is EADIYQTPRYLVIGTGKKITLECSQTMGHDKMYWYQQDPGMELHLIHYSYGVNSTEKGDLSSESTVSRIRTEHFPLTLESARPSHTSQYLCASSAGASGNTIYFGEGSWLTVV.

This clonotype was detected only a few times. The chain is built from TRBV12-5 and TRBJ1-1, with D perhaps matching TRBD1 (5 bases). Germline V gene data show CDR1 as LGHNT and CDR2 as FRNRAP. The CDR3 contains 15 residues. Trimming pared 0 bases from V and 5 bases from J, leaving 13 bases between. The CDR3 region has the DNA TGTGCTAGTGGTTTGGTAGGGAGCGGGGGGACTGAAGCTTTCTTT. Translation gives CASGLVGSGGTEAFF.